Listed here is a single T cell receptor (beta chain). What it binds is unknown. For approximately six days at 37°C, the mixed lymphocyte reaction cells were kept in coculture. The CDR3 runs to 14 residues. The trim removed 5 bases at V and 7 bases at J, leaving 6 bases unmatched. Germline CDR1 is SEHNR and CDR2 is FQNEAQ (reference sequence). The data originate from a study of siplizumab effects on memory and regulatory T cells. Study outcomes and limitations: The apparent diversity of naive T cells exceeded that of memory cells, and naive T cells seemed to make a major contribution to the alloresponse.

Assays covered approximately 100,000 TCR templates per sample. Using immunoSEQ multiplex PCR, the repertoire was profiled, and TCRdb retains in-frame clones only, with some absent. This sample has over 14,000 clones, with about 49% found just once. This sequence originates from a human donor in good health; the cells came from an allogeneic mixed lymphocyte reaction. Sequencing used CFSE-low (dividing) CD4+ T cells sorted from an allogeneic mixed lymphocyte reaction. The rearrangement joins TRBV7-9 to TRBJ1-4, with 8 bases matching TRBD1. The CDR3 region is CASSLQGAGEKLFF. In nucleotides, the CDR3 is TGTGCCAGCAGCCTCCAGGGGGCGGGTGAAAAACTGTTTTTT.